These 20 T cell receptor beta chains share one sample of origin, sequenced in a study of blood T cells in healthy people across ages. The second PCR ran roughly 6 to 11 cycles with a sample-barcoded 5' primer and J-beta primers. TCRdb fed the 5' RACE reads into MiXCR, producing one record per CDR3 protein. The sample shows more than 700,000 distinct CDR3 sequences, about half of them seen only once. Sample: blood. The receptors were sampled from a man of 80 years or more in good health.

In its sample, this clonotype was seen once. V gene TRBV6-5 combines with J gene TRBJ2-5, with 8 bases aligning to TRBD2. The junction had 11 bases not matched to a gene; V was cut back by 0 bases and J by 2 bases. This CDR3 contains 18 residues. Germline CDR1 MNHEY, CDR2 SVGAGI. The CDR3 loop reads CASSYSKAGATYQETQYF. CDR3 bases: TGTGCCAGCAGTTACTCGAAAGCGGGAGCTACGTATCAAGAGACCCAGTACTTC.

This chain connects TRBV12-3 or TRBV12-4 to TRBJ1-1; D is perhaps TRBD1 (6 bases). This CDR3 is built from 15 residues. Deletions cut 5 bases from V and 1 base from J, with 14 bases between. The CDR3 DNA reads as TGTGCCAGCAGTGATACACAGGGAAGGAACACTGAAGCTTTCTTT. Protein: CASSDTQGRNTEAFF.

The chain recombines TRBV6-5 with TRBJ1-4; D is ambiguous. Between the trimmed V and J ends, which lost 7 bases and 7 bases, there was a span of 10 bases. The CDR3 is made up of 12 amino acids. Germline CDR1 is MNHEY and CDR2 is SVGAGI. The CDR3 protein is CASTRASEKLFF. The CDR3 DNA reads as TGTGCCAGCACGAGAGCGAGTGAAAAACTGTTTTTT.

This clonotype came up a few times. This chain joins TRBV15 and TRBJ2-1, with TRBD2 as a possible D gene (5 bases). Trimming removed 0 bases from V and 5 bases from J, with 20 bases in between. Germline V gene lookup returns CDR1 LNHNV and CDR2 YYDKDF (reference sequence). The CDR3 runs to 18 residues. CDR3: CATSREILARSLDNEQFF. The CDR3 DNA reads TGTGCCACCAGCAGAGAAATCTTAGCGAGAAGCTTGGACAATGAGCAGTTCTTC.

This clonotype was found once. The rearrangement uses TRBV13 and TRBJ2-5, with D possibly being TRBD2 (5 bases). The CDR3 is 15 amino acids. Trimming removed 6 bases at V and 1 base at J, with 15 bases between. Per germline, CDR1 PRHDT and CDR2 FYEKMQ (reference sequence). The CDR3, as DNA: TGTGCCAGCAGGGCCGGGGAGAACGGCCAAGAGACCCAGTACTTC. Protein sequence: CASRAGENGQETQYF.

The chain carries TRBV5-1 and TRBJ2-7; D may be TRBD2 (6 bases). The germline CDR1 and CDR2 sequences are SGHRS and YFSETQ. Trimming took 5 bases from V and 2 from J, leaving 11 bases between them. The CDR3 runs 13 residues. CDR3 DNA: TGCGCCAGCAGGGACACGGGAGCCTACGAGCAGTACTTC. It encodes CASRDTGAYEQYF.

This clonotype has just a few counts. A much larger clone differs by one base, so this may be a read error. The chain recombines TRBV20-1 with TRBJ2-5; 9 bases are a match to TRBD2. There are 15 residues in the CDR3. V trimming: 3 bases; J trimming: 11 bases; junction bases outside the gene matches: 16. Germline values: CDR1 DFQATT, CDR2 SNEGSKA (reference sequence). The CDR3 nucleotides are TGCAGTGCTAGTGACCTCGCGGGAGGGTTAAATGAGCAGTACTTC. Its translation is CSASDLAGGLNEQYF.

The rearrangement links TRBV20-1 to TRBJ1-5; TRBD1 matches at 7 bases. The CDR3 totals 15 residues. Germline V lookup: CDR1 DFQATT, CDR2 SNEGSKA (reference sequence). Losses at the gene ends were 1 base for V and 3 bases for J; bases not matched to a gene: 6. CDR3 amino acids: CSARAPRGDNQPQHF. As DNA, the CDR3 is TGCAGTGCTAGAGCCCCCAGGGGGGACAATCAGCCCCAGCATTTT.

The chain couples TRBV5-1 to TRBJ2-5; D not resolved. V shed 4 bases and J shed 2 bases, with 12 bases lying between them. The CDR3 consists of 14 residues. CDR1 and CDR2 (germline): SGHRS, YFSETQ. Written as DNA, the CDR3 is TGCGCCAGCAGCCACACCGGTGCGCAAGAGACCCAGTACTTC. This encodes CASSHTGAQETQYF.

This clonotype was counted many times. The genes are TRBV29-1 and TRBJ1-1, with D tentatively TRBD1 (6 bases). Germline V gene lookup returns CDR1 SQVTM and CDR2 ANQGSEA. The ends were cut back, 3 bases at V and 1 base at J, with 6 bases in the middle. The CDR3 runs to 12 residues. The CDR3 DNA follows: TGCAGCGTTGACAGGGGGAACACTGAAGCTTTCTTT. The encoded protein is CSVDRGNTEAFF.

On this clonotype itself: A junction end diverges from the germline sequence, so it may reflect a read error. CDR3 region: CANSLALDSYYEQYF. In DNA, the CDR3 is TGTGCCAACAGCTTAGCATTAGACAGCTACTACGAGCAGTACTTC. This chain joins TRBV7-8 and TRBJ2-7; D is perhaps TRBD1 (5 bases). The CDR3 covers 15 residues. The germline V gene has CDR1 SGHVS and CDR2 FQNEAQ.

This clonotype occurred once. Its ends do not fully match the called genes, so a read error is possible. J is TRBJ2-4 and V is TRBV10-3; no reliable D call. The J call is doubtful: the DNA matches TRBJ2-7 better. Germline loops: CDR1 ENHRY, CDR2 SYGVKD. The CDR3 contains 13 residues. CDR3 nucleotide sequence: TGTGCCATCAGTGAAGGCATCTCCTGCGAGCAGTACTTC. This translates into CAISEGISCEQYF.

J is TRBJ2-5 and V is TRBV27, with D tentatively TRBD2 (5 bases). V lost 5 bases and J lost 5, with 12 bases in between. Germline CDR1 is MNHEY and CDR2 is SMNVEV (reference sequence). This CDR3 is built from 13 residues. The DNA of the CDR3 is TGTGCCAGCAGTCCGAGGACTTGGGAGACCCAGTACTTC. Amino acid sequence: CASSPRTWETQYF.

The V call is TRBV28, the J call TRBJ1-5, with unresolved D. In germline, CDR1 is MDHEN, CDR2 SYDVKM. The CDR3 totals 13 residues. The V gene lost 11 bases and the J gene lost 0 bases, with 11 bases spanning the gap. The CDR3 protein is CAGNTYSNQPQHF. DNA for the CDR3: TGTGCCGGTAATACGTATAGCAATCAGCCCCAGCATTTT.

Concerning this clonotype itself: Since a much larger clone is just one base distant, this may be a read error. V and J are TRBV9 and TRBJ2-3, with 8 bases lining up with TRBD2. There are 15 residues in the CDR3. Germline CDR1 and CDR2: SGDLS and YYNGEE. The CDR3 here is CVSSVAGLGTDTQYF. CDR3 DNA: TGTGTCAGCAGCGTAGCGGGACTAGGGACAGATACGCAGTATTTT.

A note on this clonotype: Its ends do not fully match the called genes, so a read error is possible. In DNA form, the CDR3 reads TGTGCCGGCAGCGACCGGGACAGGGCTAACTATGGCTACACCTTC. Translating gives CAGSDRDRANYGYTF. The chain couples TRBV5-4 to TRBJ1-2; 9 nucleotides agree with TRBD1. CDR1 is SGHNT and CDR2 is YYREEE in the germline V gene (reference sequence). This CDR3 has 15 amino acids.

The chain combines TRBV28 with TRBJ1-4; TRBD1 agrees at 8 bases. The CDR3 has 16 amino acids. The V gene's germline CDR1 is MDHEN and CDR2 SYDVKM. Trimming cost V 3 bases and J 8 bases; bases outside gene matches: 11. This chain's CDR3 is CASSLSRGRVYEKLFF. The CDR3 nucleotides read TGTGCCAGCAGTTTGAGCAGGGGGCGAGTATACGAAAAACTGTTTTTT.

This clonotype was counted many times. CDR3 sequence reads: CAINPSGSQNEQFF. The CDR3 DNA follows: TGTGCCATCAACCCTAGCGGGAGTCAGAATGAGCAGTTCTTC. The rearrangement links TRBV10-3 to TRBJ2-1, with 10 bases that match TRBD2. CDR1 and CDR2 from the germline V gene are ENHRY and SYGVKD. The CDR3 spans 14 residues. Unmatched junction bases numbered 7, after V lost 7 bases and J lost 7 bases.

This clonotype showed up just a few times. For the CDR3, the DNA is TGTGCCAGCAGCTTAAGGCTGGCAGGTCTGGCCGAGCAGTACTTC. It specifies CASSLRLAGLAEQYF. The genes are TRBV11-1 and TRBJ2-7; no firm D call. CDR3 length: 15 amino acids. Germline V gene data show CDR1 as SGHAT and CDR2 as FQDESV (reference sequence). Trimming took off 2 bases at V and 6 bases at J, with 17 bases between the two ends.

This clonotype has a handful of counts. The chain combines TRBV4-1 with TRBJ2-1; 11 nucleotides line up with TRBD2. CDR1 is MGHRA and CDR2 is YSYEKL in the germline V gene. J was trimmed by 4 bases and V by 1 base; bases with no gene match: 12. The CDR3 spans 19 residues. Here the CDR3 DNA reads TGCGCCAGCAGCCAAGGAGTCGTTAGCGGGAGGGCCCGGTACAATGAGCAGTTCTTC. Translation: CASSQGVVSGRARYNEQFF.